The clone carrying this T cell receptor beta chain was seen just once. Its target is not known. With sequencing, the targeted depth ranged from 1 in 200,000 to 1 in 1 million T cells. TCRdb keeps only in-frame clones here, not all; method: immunoSEQ multiplex PCR. The table includes 58,000 or so clones, around 52% detected once. Extraction of roughly 2 micrograms of genomic DNA from cryopreserved PBMCs supplied material for TCR beta libraries. The sample originates from a study of cytotoxic CD8 clonotypes in ibrutinib-treated CLL. General study points: Patients had baseline clonality above age-matched healthy donors, and this clonality moved with circulating CD8+ T-cell counts. There were few public clonotypes, and on treatment they contracted or stayed stable.

The clonotype was recovered from a human donor with chronic lymphocytic leukemia. The sequencing used PBMCs, collected after 12 months of ibrutinib treatment.

CDR3: CASSPLLAGGGETQYF. CDR3 DNA sequence: TGTGCCAGCAGCCCTCTGCTGGCAGGGGGCGGCGAGACCCAGTACTTC. The chain recombines TRBV5-6 with TRBJ2-5; 8 bases line up with TRBD1. V shed 4 bases and J 5 bases; nucleotides not matched to a gene: 13. CDR1 is SGHDT and CDR2 is YYEEEE in the germline V gene. The CDR3 loop spans 16 amino acids.